This entry concerns a single TCR beta chain. The CDR3 consists of 15 residues. Germline V gene data show CDR1 as SGHRS and CDR2 as YFSETQ. J was trimmed by 8 bases and V by 2 bases; bases with no gene match: 9. These data belong to a study of blood T cell repertoires in COVID-19. For the study at large: Collection of acute and convalescent COVID-19 samples took place in the United States, Italy and Spain.

The data were produced by immunoSEQ multiplex PCR, yet TCRdb's version contains in-frame clones alone and is incomplete. The data show about 170,000 clones, around 82% seen once. Sequenced sample: peripheral blood. The V and J genes are TRBV5-1 and TRBJ1-2, with 10 bases matching TRBD1. This TCR derives from a woman in her 70s who had recovered from COVID-19. CDR3 nucleotides: TGCGCCAGCAGCTTCCCTTCCGGGACAGGGGACGGCTACACCTTC. The encoded protein is CASSFPSGTGDGYTF.